The next 8 T cell receptor beta chains were all read from a single sample in a study of neoadjuvant nivolumab and ipilimumab in lung cancer. Repertoires were generated with immunoSEQ multiplex PCR, while TCRdb's copy carries only in-frame clones and drops some. The top ten clones hold roughly 7.4% of a sample with approximately 9,300 clones, 70% to 80% of them seen once. The sequences come from tumor tissue, collected after neoadjuvant nivolumab, alone or with ipilimumab, at or shortly before surgery. The receptor set was obtained from an adult with non-small cell lung cancer. Some clones in this sample may be carry-over from other donors' samples.

In its sample, this clone was seen a few times. This rearrangement joins TRBV6-5 to TRBJ2-7; no clear D. The germline CDR1 and CDR2 sequences are MNHEY and SVGAGI. V was pared by 4 bases and J by 3 bases, with 7 bases between. The length of the CDR3 is 12 residues. CDR3 loop: CASSSRGYEQYF. Here the CDR3 DNA reads TGTGCCAGCAGTTCCCGCGGCTACGAGCAGTACTTC.

This chain joins TRBV7-2 and TRBJ1-1, with D unclear. The germline gives CDR1 SGHTA, CDR2 FQGNSA. The V end was cut by 5 bases, the J end by 1 base, with 11 bases between. The CDR3 spans 14 residues. CDR3 sequence reads: CASSPAGGNTEAFF. Here the CDR3 DNA reads TGTGCCAGCAGCCCCGCAGGCGGGAACACTGAAGCTTTCTTT.

The chain links TRBV6-5 to TRBJ1-5; possible D gene TRBD1, 5 bases. The CDR3 loop spans 14 amino acids. V shed 2 bases and J shed 4 bases, with 9 bases lying between them. Looked up from germline, CDR1 is MNHEY and CDR2 is SVGAGI. CDR3 loop: CASSYGGENQPQHF. In nucleotides, the CDR3 is TGTGCCAGCAGTTACGGGGGTGAAAATCAGCCCCAGCATTTT.

This chain joins TRBV18 and TRBJ2-1; TRBD1 is a possible D gene (5 bases). CDR1 and CDR2 from the germline V gene are KGHSH and LQKENI. The CDR3 covers 11 residues. Deletions cut 6 bases from V and 8 bases from J, with 8 bases between. CDR3 sequence: CASSKGDEQFF. In DNA form, the CDR3 reads TGTGCCAGCTCTAAAGGGGATGAGCAGTTCTTC.

The J gene is TRBJ2-1, the V gene TRBV15; 7 bases map to TRBD2. CDR3 size: 14 residues. The J segment lost 8 bases and the V segment lost 1 base, leaving 5 bases of the junction unmatched. The germline V gene encodes CDR1 LNHNV and CDR2 YYDKDF (reference sequence). In nucleotides, the CDR3 is TGTGCCACCAGCAGAGGACTAGCACGCTATGAGCAGTTCTTC. It codes for CATSRGLARYEQFF. The whole variable domain, filled in from reference TRBV15 and TRBJ2-1, reads DAMVIQNPRYQVTQFGKPVTLSCSQTLNHNVMYWYQQKSSQAPKLLFHYYDKDFNNEADTPDNFQSRRPNTSFCFLDIRSPGLGDTAMYLCATSRGLARYEQFFGPGTRLTVL.

This chain connects TRBV30 to TRBJ2-2; weak D call: TRBD2 (6 bases). Per the germline V gene, CDR1 is GTSNPN and CDR2 is SVGIG (reference sequence). Trimming took off 0 bases at V and 8 bases at J, with 13 bases between the two ends. The CDR3 spans 14 residues. The CDR3 DNA is TGTGCCTGGAGTGTACTAACTAGCTCGGGGGAGCTGTTTTTT. Amino acids: CAWSVLTSSGELFF. Using reference TRBV30 and TRBJ2-2 for the parts outside the CDR3, the full variable domain is SQTIHQWPATLVQPVGSPLSLECTVEGTSNPNLYWYRQAAGRGLQLLFYSVGIGQISSEVPQNLSASRPQDRQFILSSKKLLLSDSGFYLCAWSVLTSSGELFFGEGSRLTVL.

V gene TRBV14 combines with J gene TRBJ1-1; possible D gene TRBD1, 6 bases. Trimming cost V 8 bases and J 3 bases, with 13 bases left between them. CDR3 length: 13 amino acids. Germline CDR1 and CDR2: SGHDN and FVKESK. CDR3 sequence reads: CASGLRGYTEAFF. CDR3 bases: TGTGCCAGCGGCCTCAGGGGCTACACTGAAGCTTTCTTT.

This chain connects TRBV18 to TRBJ2-3; 7 nucleotides agree with TRBD1. CDR3 length equals 15 residues. The germline V gene has CDR1 KGHSH and CDR2 LQKENI. The J segment lost 0 bases and the V segment lost 5 bases, leaving 5 bases of the junction unmatched. The CDR3: CASSSTGASTDTQYF. Written as DNA, the CDR3 is TGTGCCAGCTCAAGCACAGGGGCGAGCACAGATACGCAGTATTTT.